Reported below is one T cell receptor (beta chain). A single record per CDR3 protein comes from TCRdb applying MiXCR to the RT-PCR reads. The repertoire has about 680,000 distinct CDR3 sequences, around 14% of them found once; the top ten carry 3.6%. This CDR3 spans 15 amino acids. Between the trimmed V and J ends, which lost 8 bases and 0 bases, there was a span of 16 bases. The germline V gene has CDR1 LNHNV and CDR2 YYDKDF (reference sequence). The rearrangement joins TRBV15 to TRBJ2-5; possibly TRBD1 for D (6 bases). The sequenced sample was memory CD4+ T cells from blood. The source is a female donor in good health, serving as a healthy control. The CDR3 is CATGQGSGYQETQYF. Here the CDR3 DNA reads TGTGCCACCGGGCAGGGGAGTGGTTACCAAGAGACCCAGTACTTC.